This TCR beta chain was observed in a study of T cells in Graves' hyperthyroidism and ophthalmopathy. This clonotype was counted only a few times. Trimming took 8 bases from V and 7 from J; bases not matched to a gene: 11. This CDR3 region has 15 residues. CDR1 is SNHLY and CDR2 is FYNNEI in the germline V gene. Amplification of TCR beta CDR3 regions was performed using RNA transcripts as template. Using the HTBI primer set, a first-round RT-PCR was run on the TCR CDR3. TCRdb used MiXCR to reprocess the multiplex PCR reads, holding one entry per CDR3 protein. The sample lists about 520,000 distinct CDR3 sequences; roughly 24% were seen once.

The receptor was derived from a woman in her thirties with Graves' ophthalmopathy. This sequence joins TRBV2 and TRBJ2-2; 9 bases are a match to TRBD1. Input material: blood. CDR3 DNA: TGTGCCAGCGGAAGCGGACAGGGGAGGCACGGGGAGCTGTTTTTT. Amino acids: CASGSGQGRHGELFF.